This T cell receptor (beta chain) emerged from a study of blood T cell repertoires in COVID-19. Measured with immunoSEQ multiplex PCR; TCRdb has only the in-frame clones, and not every one. The sample holds approximately 280,000 clones, around 88% seen once. The V gene lost 0 bases and the J gene lost 7 bases, with 13 bases spanning the gap. The length of the CDR3 is 13 residues. Germline CDR1 reads GTSNPN; CDR2 reads SVGIG (reference sequence). This chain joins TRBV30 and TRBJ2-7; a possible D gene is TRBD2 (6 bases). Sequencing used peripheral blood. The TCR originated in a man in his forties with acute or convalescent COVID-19. CDR3 coding DNA: TGTGCCTGGAGTGTAGCGGGCCCTAGGGAGCAGTACTTC. Amino acids: CAWSVAGPREQYF. Complete variable domain (other parts from reference TRBV30 and TRBJ2-7): SQTIHQWPATLVQPVGSPLSLECTVEGTSNPNLYWYRQAAGRGLQLLFYSVGIGQISSEVPQNLSASRPQDRQFILSSKKLLLSDSGFYLCAWSVAGPREQYFGPGTRLTVT.